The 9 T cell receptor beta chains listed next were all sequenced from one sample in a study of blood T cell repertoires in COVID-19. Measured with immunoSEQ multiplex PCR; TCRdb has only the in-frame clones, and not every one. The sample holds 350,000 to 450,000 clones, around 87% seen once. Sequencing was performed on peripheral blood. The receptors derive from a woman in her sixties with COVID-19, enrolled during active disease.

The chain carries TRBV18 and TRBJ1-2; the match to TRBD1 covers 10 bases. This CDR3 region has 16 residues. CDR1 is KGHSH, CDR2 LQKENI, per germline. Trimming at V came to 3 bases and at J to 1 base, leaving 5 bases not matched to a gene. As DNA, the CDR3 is TGTGCCAGCTCACCGGGGACAGGGGCCATTAACTATGGCTACACCTTC. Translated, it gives CASSPGTGAINYGYTF.

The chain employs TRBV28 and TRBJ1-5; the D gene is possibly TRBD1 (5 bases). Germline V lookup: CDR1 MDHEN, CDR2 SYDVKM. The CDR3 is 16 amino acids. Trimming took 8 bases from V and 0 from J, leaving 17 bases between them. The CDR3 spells CASVGQGTGSNQPQHF. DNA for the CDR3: TGTGCCAGCGTGGGCCAGGGAACAGGTAGCAATCAGCCCCAGCATTTT.

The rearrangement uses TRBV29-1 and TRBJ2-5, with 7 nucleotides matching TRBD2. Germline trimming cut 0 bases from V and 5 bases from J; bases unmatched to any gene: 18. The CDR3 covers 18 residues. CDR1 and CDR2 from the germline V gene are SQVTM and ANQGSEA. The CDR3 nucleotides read TGCAGCGTTGAAGATCTCGGGAGGACTTCCGACCCTGTGGAGACCCAGTACTTC. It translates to CSVEDLGRTSDPVETQYF.

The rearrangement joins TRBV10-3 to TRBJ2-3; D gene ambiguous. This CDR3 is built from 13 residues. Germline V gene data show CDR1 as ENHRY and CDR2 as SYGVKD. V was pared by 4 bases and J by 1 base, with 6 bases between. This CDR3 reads CAISGEGTDTQYF. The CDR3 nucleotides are TGTGCCATCAGTGGTGAGGGCACAGATACGCAGTATTTT.

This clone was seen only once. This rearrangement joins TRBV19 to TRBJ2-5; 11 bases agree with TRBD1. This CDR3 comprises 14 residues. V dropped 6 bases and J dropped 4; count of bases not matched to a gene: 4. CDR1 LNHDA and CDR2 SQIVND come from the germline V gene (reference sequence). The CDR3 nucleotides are TGTGCCAGTAGCCCTGGGACAGGGGGAGAGACCCAGTACTTC. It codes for CASSPGTGGETQYF.

CDR3 residues: CASSTSGQFTGELFF. In DNA form, the CDR3 reads TGTGCCAGCAGCACCTCGGGACAGTTCACCGGGGAGCTGTTTTTT. The rearrangement joins TRBV6-5 to TRBJ2-2; TRBD1 matches 7 bases. The CDR3 spans 15 residues. Germline values: CDR1 MNHEY, CDR2 SVGAGI. J gave up 4 bases and V 6 bases, and 8 bases lay outside the gene matches.

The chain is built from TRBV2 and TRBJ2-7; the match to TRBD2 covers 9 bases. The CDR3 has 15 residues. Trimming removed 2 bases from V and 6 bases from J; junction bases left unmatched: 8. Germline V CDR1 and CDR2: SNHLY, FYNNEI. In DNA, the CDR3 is TGTGCCAGCAGTGAATCAGTAGCGGGGGCACCCGAGCAGTACTTC. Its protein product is CASSESVAGAPEQYF.

The CDR3 nucleotides read TGTGCCAGCAGCCATAGGGACAGGGGTCGAACCGGGGAGCTGTTTTTT. Its protein product is CASSHRDRGRTGELFF. This chain joins TRBV3-1 (or the pseudogene TRBV3-2) and TRBJ2-2; the match to TRBD1 covers 10 bases. V shed 3 bases, J shed 5 bases, and the junction held 6 bases outside the gene matches. The CDR3 is 16 residues long. CDR1 and CDR2 (germline): LGHDT, YNNKEL (reference sequence).

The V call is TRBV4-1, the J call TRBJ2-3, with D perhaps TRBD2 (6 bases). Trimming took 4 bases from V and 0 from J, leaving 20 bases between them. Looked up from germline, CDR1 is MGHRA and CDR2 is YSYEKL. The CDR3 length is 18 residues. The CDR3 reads CASSLTGGSGSSTDTQYF. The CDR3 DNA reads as TGCGCCAGCAGCCTCACCGGAGGTAGCGGATCCAGCACAGATACGCAGTATTTT.